The T cell receptor (beta chain) described here comes from a study of beta chain features in type 1 diabetes. In regard to this clone: No antigen is known for it.

General observations from the study: Type 1 diabetes patients showed a moderate but significant shortening of TCRB CDR3s in all four CD4+ subsets.

Every bit of the isolated RNA underwent reverse transcription, so sequencing read expressed TCRB transcripts. Clones were sequenced by immunoSEQ multiplex PCR, and TCRdb holds only the in-frame ones, with some missing. The sample gives about 15,000 clones, 55% to 75% of which show up once; roughly 2.7% is in the top ten. One heparinised draw of blood, averaging around 120 mL, came from each donor. The CDR3 length is 20 residues. Germline loops: CDR1 SGHDN, CDR2 FVKESK. The specimen sequenced was Tregs from blood. The chain employs TRBV14 and TRBJ2-5; 13 bases align to TRBD2. The J call is doubtful: the DNA matches TRBJ2-7 better. The source is a man aged 30-40 years with type 1 diabetes. The CDR3 protein is CASSQATSGRALGPLYEQYF. Here the CDR3 DNA reads TGTGCCAGCAGCCAAGCCACTAGCGGGAGGGCATTGGGGCCTCTCTACGAGCAGTACTTC.